Each of the 32 T cell receptor beta chains below was sequenced from the same sample in a study of blood T cell repertoires in COVID-19. Libraries were prepared by immunoSEQ multiplex PCR; TCRdb keeps only in-frame clonotypes and omits some of them. The repertoire consists of some 270,000 clones, with 80% to 85% occurring once and the leading ten covering roughly 3.1%. The sample comprised PBMCs or T cells enriched from blood (not recorded which). Receptors were obtained from a man aged 45-65 years who had recovered from COVID-19.

The gene calls are TRBV27 and TRBJ2-1, with TRBD2 as a possible D gene (5 bases). Germline assignment: CDR1 MNHEY and CDR2 SMNVEV (reference sequence). CDR3 size: 12 residues. Deletions cut 3 bases from V and 9 bases from J, with 9 bases between. The CDR3, as DNA: TGTGCCAGCAGTTTTTCACGGGGTGAGCAGTTCTTC. Translating gives CASSFSRGEQFF.

V usage is TRBV12-3 or TRBV12-4 and J usage is TRBJ1-1, with TRBD1 identical over 10 bases. This CDR3 has 13 residues. V shed 6 bases, J shed 10 bases, and the junction held 8 bases outside the gene matches. The CDR3: CASSQTGGRGAFF. As DNA, the CDR3 is TGTGCCAGCAGCCAGACAGGGGGCAGAGGAGCTTTCTTT.

The table lists this clone with a few counts. The V and J genes are TRBV29-1 and TRBJ2-1; 8 positions agree with TRBD2. Germline loops: CDR1 SQVTM, CDR2 ANQGSEA. The trim removed 5 bases at V and 7 bases at J, leaving 4 bases unmatched. The CDR3 totals 12 residues. The CDR3 reads CSVKGLENEQFF. CDR3 nucleotide sequence: TGCAGCGTTAAGGGACTAGAAAATGAGCAGTTCTTC.

The CDR3 sequence is CASSQDFGTTNTDTQYF. The CDR3 DNA sequence: TGTGCCAGCAGCCAAGATTTCGGGACTACCAACACAGATACGCAGTATTTT. V gene TRBV3-1 (or the pseudogene TRBV3-2) combines with J gene TRBJ2-3, with TRBD2 matching 7 bases. Germline CDR1 LGHDT, CDR2 YNNKEL (reference sequence). The V and J ends lost 0 bases and 2 bases, in that order; junction bases with no gene match: 8. The length of the CDR3 is 17 residues.

V is TRBV9 and J is TRBJ2-7; the match to TRBD2 covers 10 bases. The CDR3 totals 15 residues. Germline CDR1 reads SGDLS; CDR2 reads YYNGEE. Trimming at V came to 0 bases and at J to 2 bases, leaving 2 bases not matched to a gene. The CDR3 DNA reads as TGTGCCAGCAGCGTAGACAGCGGGAGGGCCTACGAGCAGTACTTC. It translates to CASSVDSGRAYEQYF. Full variable domain (outside the CDR3, taken from reference TRBV9 and TRBJ2-7): DSGVTQTPKHLITATGQRVTLRCSPRSGDLSVYWYQQSLDQGLQFLIQYYNGEERAKGNILERFSAQQFPDLHSELNLSSLELGDSALYFCASSVDSGRAYEQYFGPGTRLTVT.

The chain has TRBV5-6 and TRBJ1-1, with TRBD1 matching 10 bases. V was clipped by 4 bases and J by 0 bases; unmatched bases: 3. Germline-derived CDR1 and CDR2 are SGHDT and YYEEEE. This CDR3 has 15 amino acids. This CDR3 is CASSAGQGMNTEAFF. CDR3 bases: TGTGCCAGCAGCGCGGGACAGGGGATGAACACTGAAGCTTTCTTT. The variable domain in full, completed from reference TRBV5-6 and TRBJ1-1, reads DAGVTQSPTHLIKTRGQQVTLRCSPKSGHDTVSWYQQALGQGPQFIFQYYEEEERQRGNFPDRFSGHQFPNYSSELNVNALLLGDSALYLCASSAGQGMNTEAFFGQGTRLTVV.

The chain has TRBV19 and TRBJ1-5; TRBD1 is a possible D gene (6 bases). CDR3 size: 15 residues. Germline values: CDR1 LNHDA, CDR2 SQIVND (reference sequence). Trimming cost V 7 bases and J 3 bases, with 16 bases left between them. CDR3 DNA sequence: TGTGCCAGTAAGTGGGCAGGACAGTACAATCAGCCCCAGCATTTT. This codes for CASKWAGQYNQPQHF.

The chain carries TRBV7-9 and TRBJ2-7; possibly TRBD2 for D (5 bases). The germline V gene encodes CDR1 SEHNR and CDR2 FQNEAQ (reference sequence). The CDR3 runs 14 residues. Trimming took off 0 bases at V and 3 bases at J, with 9 bases between the two ends. The CDR3 region is CASSLAQLDYEQYF. CDR3 nucleotide sequence: TGTGCCAGCAGCTTAGCCCAACTAGACTACGAGCAGTACTTC.

This CDR3 is CASSLSQNTGELFF. DNA for the CDR3: TGTGCCAGCAGCTTAAGCCAGAACACCGGGGAGCTGTTTTTT. The J gene is TRBJ2-2, the V gene TRBV7-2; D remains ambiguous. Trimming shortened V by 2 bases and J by 1 base, and 5 bases separated the two germline ends. This CDR3 region has 14 residues. Germline V CDR1 and CDR2: SGHTA, FQGNSA. Looking up the rest from reference TRBV7-2 and TRBJ2-2 gives the full variable domain: GAGVSQSPSNKVTEKGKDVELRCDPISGHTALYWYRQSLGQGLEFLIYFQGNSAPDKSGLPSDRFSAERTGGSVSTLTIQRTQQEDSAVYLCASSLSQNTGELFFGEGSRLTVL.

This clone appeared a single time. The chain couples TRBV10-3 to TRBJ2-7; TRBD2 matches 8 bases. V was pared by 5 bases and J by 8 bases, with 8 bases of the junction left unmatched. Germline loops: CDR1 ENHRY, CDR2 SYGVKD. The CDR3 consists of 13 residues. In DNA, the CDR3 is TGTGCCATCAGTTTTAGCGGGGAAGGGAAGCAGTACTTC. This sequence encodes CAISFSGEGKQYF.

J is TRBJ2-7 and V is TRBV7-2; TRBD1 aligns across 8 bases. The germline V gene has CDR1 SGHTA and CDR2 FQGNSA. The CDR3 covers 15 residues. V gave up 0 bases and J gave up 6 bases; unmatched junction bases: 7. The CDR3 DNA sequence: TGTGCCAGCAGCTTAGCGGTTCAGGGGGCACGCGAGCAGTACTTC. This codes for CASSLAVQGAREQYF.

This sequence joins TRBV6-5 and TRBJ1-2, with 8 bases fitting TRBD1. V lost 0 bases and J lost 3; bases outside the gene matches: 6. Germline loops: CDR1 MNHEY, CDR2 SVGAGI. CDR3 size: 16 residues. Here the CDR3 reads CASSYSSSGGDYGYTF. Written as DNA, the CDR3 is TGTGCCAGCAGTTACTCGAGTTCAGGGGGCGACTATGGCTACACCTTC.

The rearrangement uses TRBV4-1 and TRBJ1-6, with D uncertain. The germline gives CDR1 MGHRA, CDR2 YSYEKL. The CDR3 totals 14 residues. Trimming left V 0 bases short and J 7 bases short, with 7 bases between. CDR3 region: CASSQDLQNSPLHF. CDR3 DNA sequence: TGCGCCAGCAGCCAAGATCTACAGAATTCACCCCTCCACTTT.

J is TRBJ2-3 and V is TRBV5-1; 8 nucleotides align to TRBD2. V lost 3 bases, J lost 1 base, and 13 bases stayed unmatched. This CDR3 spans 18 amino acids. CDR1 and CDR2 from the germline V gene are SGHRS and YFSETQ. The CDR3 DNA reads as TGCGCCAGCAGCTCCCGAGGTAGCGGGGCTTTGGGCACAGATACGCAGTATTTT. Translated: CASSSRGSGALGTDTQYF.

The J gene is TRBJ1-2, the V gene TRBV27; D perhaps matches TRBD1 (6 bases). Germline loops: CDR1 MNHEY, CDR2 SMNVEV (reference sequence). The V gene lost 6 bases and the J gene lost 5 bases, with 13 bases spanning the gap. The CDR3 consists of 13 residues. In nucleotides, the CDR3 is TGTGCCAGCAGCCCACAGGGATGGTATGGCTACACCTTC. Residues: CASSPQGWYGYTF.

V gene TRBV10-3 combines with J gene TRBJ1-6; no clear D gene. Germline V CDR1 and CDR2: ENHRY, SYGVKD. This CDR3 comprises 12 residues. V lost 2 bases to trimming and J lost 7 bases, with 3 bases between them. DNA for the CDR3: TGTGCCATCAGTGAGCAAAATTCACCCCTCCACTTT. Encoded protein: CAISEQNSPLHF.

This rearrangement joins TRBV27 to TRBJ2-5; D call uncertain. This CDR3 is 14 amino acids long. With 2 bases removed from V and 5 bases from J, the gap between germline ends came to 12 bases. Germline-derived CDR1 and CDR2 are MNHEY and SMNVEV (reference sequence). The CDR3 spells CASSLLAGSETQYF. For the CDR3, the DNA is TGTGCCAGCAGTTTACTCGCCGGGTCCGAGACCCAGTACTTC.

Of note for this clone: The sample contains more than one DNA sequence encoding this CDR3. The chain is built from TRBV5-1 and TRBJ1-1, with TRBD1 identical over 7 bases. The CDR3 extends over 15 amino acids. Germline assignment: CDR1 SGHRS and CDR2 YFSETQ. Trimming removed 0 bases from V and 2 bases from J; junction bases left unmatched: 4. CDR3 region: CASSLDPGGNTEAFF. The DNA of the CDR3 is TGCGCCAGCAGCTTGGATCCAGGGGGAAACACTGAAGCTTTCTTT. Combining the CDR3 with reference TRBV5-1 and TRBJ1-1 gives the whole variable domain KAGVTQTPRYLIKTRGQQVTLSCSPISGHRSVSWYQQTPGQGLQFLFEYFSETQRNKGNFPGRFSGRQFSNSRSEMNVSTLELGDSALYLCASSLDPGGNTEAFFGQGTRLTVV.

Only a few counts were recorded for this clone. The chain is built from TRBV28 and TRBJ2-7, with 7 bases lining up with TRBD1. This CDR3 contains 15 residues. V dropped 6 bases and J dropped 0; count of bases not matched to a gene: 8. The germline V gene has CDR1 MDHEN and CDR2 SYDVKM. In nucleotides, the CDR3 is TGTGCCAGCAGGTCACTACAGGGGAGCTCCTACGAGCAGTACTTC. Translated: CASRSLQGSSYEQYF.

The V and J genes are TRBV20-1 and TRBJ1-1; 9 bases align to TRBD1. Germline V gene sequence: CDR1 DFQATT, CDR2 SNEGSKA (reference sequence). Unmatched junction bases numbered 11, after V lost 3 bases and J lost 0 bases. This CDR3 contains 17 residues. The CDR3 sequence is CSASILDRGSMNTEAFF. The DNA of the CDR3 is TGCAGTGCTAGTATTCTGGACAGGGGATCAATGAACACTGAAGCTTTCTTT.

The CDR3 sequence: CASSLGPSENYNEQFF. DNA of the CDR3: TGTGCCAGCAGCTTAGGTCCTAGCGAAAATTACAATGAGCAGTTCTTC. J is TRBJ2-1 and V is TRBV7-9; maybe TRBD2 (6 bases). Germline V lookup: CDR1 SEHNR, CDR2 FQNEAQ (reference sequence). V lost 1 base, J lost 4 bases, and 14 bases lay in between. The CDR3 has 16 amino acids.

V is TRBV24-1 and J is TRBJ2-2; unclear D gene. The CDR3 contains 14 residues. The V gene's germline CDR1 is KGHDR and CDR2 SFDVKD. V was shortened by 4 bases and J by 9 bases, with 14 bases between the two germline ends. The CDR3 DNA reads TGTGCCACCAGTGAGAGGTCCGGTAGTCGGGAGCTGTTTTTT. Translation gives CATSERSGSRELFF.

The genes are TRBV10-2 and TRBJ2-4; 9 bases agree with TRBD2. In germline, CDR1 is WSHSY, CDR2 SAAADI. Trimming at V came to 5 bases and at J to 3 bases, leaving 11 bases not matched to a gene. The CDR3 is made up of 17 amino acids. CDR3 protein: CASSLLRLAVDKNIQYF. In DNA form, the CDR3 reads TGCGCCAGCAGTCTCCTCAGACTAGCGGTAGACAAAAACATTCAGTACTTC.

The rearrangement links TRBV9 to TRBJ2-7; 9 bases line up with TRBD2. The CDR3 runs 16 residues. Germline V gene sequence: CDR1 SGDLS, CDR2 YYNGEE. V lost 4 bases, J lost 0 bases, and 8 bases stayed unmatched. For the CDR3, the DNA is TGTGCCAGCAGCACCGGTGCGGGAGGGCCCTCCTACGAGCAGTACTTC. Translated, it gives CASSTGAGGPSYEQYF.

As DNA, the CDR3 is TGTGCCAGCAGCTTAGATGGGGCCTACTCTAGGGATGGCTACACCTTC. Translating it yields CASSLDGAYSRDGYTF. The chain employs TRBV11-2 and TRBJ1-2, with D perhaps matching TRBD1 (5 bases). The CDR3 contains 16 residues. Trimming took off 0 bases at V and 6 bases at J, with 17 bases between the two ends. Germline V gene lookup returns CDR1 SGHAT and CDR2 FQNNGV. The full variable domain, in which reference TRBV11-2 and TRBJ1-2 provide the parts outside the CDR3, is EAGVAQSPRYKIIEKRQSVAFWCNPISGHATLYWYQQILGQGPKLLIQFQNNGVVDDSQLPKDRFSAERLKGVDSTLKIQPAKLEDSAVYLCASSLDGAYSRDGYTFGSGTRLTVV.

With regard to this clone: The same CDR3 also results from other DNA sequences found in this sample. The chain combines TRBV5-1 with TRBJ2-1, with 8 positions matching TRBD2. CDR3 length: 15 amino acids. The germline V gene encodes CDR1 SGHRS and CDR2 YFSETQ. V was pared by 0 bases and J by 3 bases, with 2 bases of the junction left unmatched. The CDR3 spells CASSLASGGYNEQFF. CDR3 bases: TGCGCCAGCAGCTTGGCCAGCGGGGGCTACAATGAGCAGTTCTTC.

The sample holds one count of this clone. The chain joins TRBV4-2 to TRBJ1-5; TRBD1 might be the D (5 bases). The germline CDR1 and CDR2 sequences are LGHNA and YNFKEQ. V lost 5 bases and J lost 0, with 17 bases in between. The CDR3 totals 17 residues. Here the CDR3 reads CASSTRQTDFSNQPQHF. CDR3 sequence (DNA): TGTGCCAGCAGCACCCGACAGACCGATTTTAGCAATCAGCCCCAGCATTTT.

This clone was picked up a small number of times. The chain combines TRBV5-1 with TRBJ2-5; D gene unclear. There are 13 residues in the CDR3. The V and J ends lost 5 bases and 2 bases respectively, with 10 bases between them. Germline-derived CDR1 and CDR2 are SGHRS and YFSETQ. The CDR3 region has the DNA TGCGCCAGCAGGGAGTCCCTACAAGAGACCCAGTACTTC. Its protein product is CASRESLQETQYF. Supplemented by reference TRBV5-1 and TRBJ2-5, the full variable domain reads KAGVTQTPRYLIKTRGQQVTLSCSPISGHRSVSWYQQTPGQGLQFLFEYFSETQRNKGNFPGRFSGRQFSNSRSEMNVSTLELGDSALYLCASRESLQETQYFGPGTRLLVL.

Ten or more counts support this clone. V and J are TRBV5-1 and TRBJ2-3, with 9 bases that match TRBD2. This CDR3 has 16 amino acids. Germline CDR1 and CDR2: SGHRS and YFSETQ. After removal of 1 base from V and 2 bases from J, the junction contained 5 bases not matched to a gene. CDR3 bases: TGCGCCAGCAGCTTGATAGCGGGGGACCCCACAGATACGCAGTATTTT. Protein product: CASSLIAGDPTDTQYF.

The J gene is TRBJ1-2, the V gene TRBV6-5; D ambiguous. CDR3 size: 15 residues. The germline V gene has CDR1 MNHEY and CDR2 SVGAGI. Trimming pared 2 bases from V and 4 bases from J, leaving 14 bases between. CDR3 region: CASSYIREGGYGYTF. DNA of the CDR3: TGTGCCAGCAGTTACATCCGGGAGGGCGGCTATGGCTACACCTTC.

The chain combines TRBV5-1 with TRBJ2-5, with D possibly matching TRBD2 (5 bases). CDR1 is SGHRS and CDR2 is YFSETQ in the germline V gene. CDR3 size: 15 residues. V lost 4 bases to trimming and J lost 4 bases, with 17 bases between them. The CDR3 nucleotides are TGCGCCAGCAGCAGAACCGGGAAAACCACAGAGACCCAGTACTTC. It codes for CASSRTGKTTETQYF.

The chain carries TRBV7-2 and TRBJ1-4, with a possible D match to TRBD1 (5 bases). The germline V gene has CDR1 SGHTA and CDR2 FQGNSA. This CDR3 is built from 17 residues. V was trimmed by 2 bases and J by 5 bases, leaving 18 bases between them. The CDR3 loop is CASSLRPPLGRNEKLFF. CDR3 bases: TGTGCCAGCAGCTTACGTCCGCCGTTGGGGCGCAATGAAAAACTGTTTTTT. The whole variable domain, filled in from reference TRBV7-2 and TRBJ1-4, reads GAGVSQSPSNKVTEKGKDVELRCDPISGHTALYWYRQSLGQGLEFLIYFQGNSAPDKSGLPSDRFSAERTGGSVSTLTIQRTQQEDSAVYLCASSLRPPLGRNEKLFFGSGTQLSVL.